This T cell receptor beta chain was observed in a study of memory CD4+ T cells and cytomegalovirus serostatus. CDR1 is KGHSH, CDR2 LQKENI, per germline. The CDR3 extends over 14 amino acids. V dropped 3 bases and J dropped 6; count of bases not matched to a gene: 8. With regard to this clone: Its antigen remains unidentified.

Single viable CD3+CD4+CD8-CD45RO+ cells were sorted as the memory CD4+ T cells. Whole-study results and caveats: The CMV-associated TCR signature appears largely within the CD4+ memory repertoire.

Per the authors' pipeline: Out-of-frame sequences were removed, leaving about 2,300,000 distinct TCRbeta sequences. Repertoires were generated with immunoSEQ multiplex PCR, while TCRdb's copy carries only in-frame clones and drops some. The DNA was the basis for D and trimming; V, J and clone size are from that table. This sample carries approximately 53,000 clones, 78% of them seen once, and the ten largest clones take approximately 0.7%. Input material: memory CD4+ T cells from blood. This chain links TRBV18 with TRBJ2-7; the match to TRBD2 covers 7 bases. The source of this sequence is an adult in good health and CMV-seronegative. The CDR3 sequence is CASSPRLPGGEQYF. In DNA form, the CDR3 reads TGTGCCAGCTCACCGAGACTACCGGGGGGCGAGCAGTACTTC.